A single sample is the source of the 11 T cell receptor beta chains below, sequenced in a study of blood T cell repertoires in COVID-19. TCRdb keeps only in-frame clones here, not all; method: immunoSEQ multiplex PCR. Of 45,000 to 60,000 clones listed, 85% to 90% are singletons. Source material: peripheral blood. The receptor source for this set is a human donor in a cohort sampled during active COVID-19.

In its sample, this clone was seen a few times. The rearrangement uses TRBV6-5 and TRBJ2-3; 8 bases are a match to TRBD1. The CDR3 extends over 14 amino acids. V lost 8 bases, J lost 0 bases, and 4 bases stayed unmatched. Germline loops: CDR1 MNHEY, CDR2 SVGAGI. The CDR3 DNA reads TGTGCCAGCGGGAGACAGGGGAGCACAGATACGCAGTATTTT. It is translated as CASGRQGSTDTQYF.

This clone appeared a single time. The chain employs TRBV6-6 and TRBJ1-6, with D perhaps TRBD1 (6 bases). The V gene lost 0 bases and the J gene lost 9 bases, with 15 bases spanning the gap. Germline CDR1 MNHNY, CDR2 SVGAGI (reference sequence). The CDR3 is 16 amino acids. This chain's CDR3 is CASSYSPSNRASPLHF. CDR3 coding DNA: TGTGCCAGCAGTTACTCGCCGTCTAACAGGGCTTCACCCCTCCACTTT.

The CDR3 DNA sequence: TGTGCCTGGGGCCTCAGGGATGCCGGGGAGCTGTTTTTT. Translated, it gives CAWGLRDAGELFF. The rearrangement joins TRBV30 to TRBJ2-2, with D possibly being TRBD1 (5 bases). The CDR3 is 13 amino acids. In germline, CDR1 is GTSNPN, CDR2 SVGIG (reference sequence). The V gene lost 5 bases and the J gene lost 6 bases, with 13 bases spanning the gap. Using reference TRBV30 and TRBJ2-2 for the parts outside the CDR3, the full variable domain is SQTIHQWPATLVQPVGSPLSLECTVEGTSNPNLYWYRQAAGRGLQLLFYSVGIGQISSEVPQNLSASRPQDRQFILSSKKLLLSDSGFYLCAWGLRDAGELFFGEGSRLTVL.

This rearrangement joins TRBV18 to TRBJ2-1; 13 bases are shared with TRBD2. CDR1 KGHSH and CDR2 LQKENI come from the germline V gene. V shed 5 bases and J 6 bases; nucleotides not matched to a gene: 7. The CDR3 is 16 amino acids. CDR3 in DNA: TGTGCCAGCTCATCGACACTAGCGGGAGGGCGCAATGAGCAGTTCTTC. Translation: CASSSTLAGGRNEQFF.

Here the CDR3 DNA reads TGTGCCGCCGCATCGGGACTTAATGAAAAACTGTTTTTT. It yields the protein CAAASGLNEKLFF. The chain couples TRBV15 to TRBJ1-4; TRBD1 might be the D (5 bases). The CDR3 totals 13 residues. Germline CDR1 and CDR2: LNHNV and YYDKDF (reference sequence). Trimming took 11 bases from V and 4 from J, leaving 14 bases between them.

The J gene is TRBJ1-4, the V gene TRBV7-9; weak D call: TRBD1 (5 bases). The CDR3 runs to 14 residues. Germline V gene sequence: CDR1 SEHNR, CDR2 FQNEAQ (reference sequence). V was clipped by 3 bases and J by 8 bases, with 13 bases between them. CDR3 loop: CASSLASRGEKLFF. CDR3 DNA: TGTGCCAGCAGCTTGGCCTCCCGGGGGGAAAAACTGTTTTTT.

A single count supports this clone. This chain joins TRBV18 and TRBJ1-1; a possible D gene is TRBD1 (6 bases). The CDR3 is 13 amino acids. In germline, CDR1 is KGHSH, CDR2 LQKENI. V was pared by 4 bases and J by 1 base, with 7 bases between. The CDR3: CASSQGQNTEAFF. As DNA, the CDR3 is TGTGCCAGCTCACAGGGACAGAACACTGAAGCTTTCTTT.

The gene calls are TRBV2 and TRBJ2-2, with D unresolved. This CDR3 is built from 13 residues. The ends were cut back, 4 bases at V and 7 bases at J, with 10 bases in the middle. Germline V CDR1 and CDR2: SNHLY, FYNNEI. CDR3 loop: CASSATMVGELFF. The CDR3 DNA reads TGTGCCAGCAGTGCTACCATGGTCGGGGAGCTGTTTTTT.

The chain is built from TRBV5-1 and TRBJ2-3, with TRBD2 matching 8 bases. The CDR3 extends over 16 amino acids. Per germline, CDR1 SGHRS and CDR2 YFSETQ. The J segment lost 0 bases and the V segment lost 0 bases, leaving 3 bases of the junction unmatched. The CDR3 loop reads CASSLGVAGSTDTQYF. In nucleotides, the CDR3 is TGCGCCAGCAGCTTGGGGGTAGCGGGAAGCACAGATACGCAGTATTTT. Filled out from reference TRBV5-1 and TRBJ2-3, the complete variable domain reads KAGVTQTPRYLIKTRGQQVTLSCSPISGHRSVSWYQQTPGQGLQFLFEYFSETQRNKGNFPGRFSGRQFSNSRSEMNVSTLELGDSALYLCASSLGVAGSTDTQYFGPGTRLTVL.

The CDR3 region is CASSEGQTNTGELFF. The CDR3 DNA sequence: TGTGCCAGCAGTGAAGGACAGACGAACACCGGGGAGCTGTTTTTT. J is TRBJ2-2 and V is TRBV2, with a possible D match to TRBD1 (5 bases). The V end lost 1 base, the J end lost 0 bases, and 6 bases lay between the germline ends. Germline CDR1 SNHLY, CDR2 FYNNEI. The CDR3 length is 15 residues.

This chain uses TRBV7-9 with TRBJ2-5; TRBD2 aligns across 9 bases. V shed 5 bases and J 5 bases; nucleotides not matched to a gene: 3. Germline loops: CDR1 SEHNR, CDR2 FQNEAQ (reference sequence). CDR3 length: 13 residues. The CDR3 here is CASSNSGGETQYF. The CDR3 DNA reads as TGTGCCAGCAGCAATAGCGGGGGTGAGACCCAGTACTTC. Full variable domain (rest looked up from reference TRBV7-9 and TRBJ2-5): DTGVSQNPRHKITKRGQNVTFRCDPISEHNRLYWYRQTLGQGPEFLTYFQNEAQLEKSRLLSDRFSAERPKGSFSTLEIQRTEQGDSAMYLCASSNSGGETQYFGPGTRLLVL.